This TCR beta chain derives from a study of control samples from healthy donors and cancer patients. The V gene's germline CDR1 is SEHNR and CDR2 FQNEAQ (reference sequence). V was shortened by 6 bases and J by 2 bases, with 11 bases between the two germline ends. CDR3 length: 15 residues. Assay: immunoSEQ multiplex PCR; the TCRdb copy retains only in-frame clones and omits some. The table lists roughly 190,000 clones, around 90% of them singletons. The genes are TRBV7-9 and TRBJ2-6; weak D call: TRBD2 (5 bases). Source material: blood. This receptor was obtained from a man between 25 and 39 years old in good health. CDR3 residues: CASRPTAAGANVLTF. CDR3 DNA: TGTGCCAGCAGACCTACAGCGGCTGGGGCCAACGTCCTGACTTTC.